Reported below is one T cell receptor beta chain. The sample belongs to a study of tumor-infiltrating lymphocytes in primary liver carcinoma. Priming with a constant-region primer yielded TCR beta cDNA from about 500 ng total RNA. Investigators got TCR beta libraries out of three nested multiplex PCR rounds, done with slightly modified ARM-PCR. Forward primers for TRBV1-TRBV30 and a C-beta reverse primer served the first two PCR rounds, at approximately 10 cycles each. TCRdb ran MiXCR on the multiplex PCR reads and lists one entry per CDR3 protein. Of about 310,000 distinct CDR3 sequences detected, around 50% appear once; the ten largest clones hold about 17%. Unsorted whole blood supplied the RNA, and germline DNA was extracted too. The length of the CDR3 is 14 residues. Germline assignment: CDR1 SEHNR and CDR2 FQNEAQ (reference sequence). V was clipped by 5 bases and J by 4 bases, with 12 bases between them.

The specimen sequenced was peripheral blood. This receptor was identified in a woman aged 30 to 39 with primary liver carcinoma and hepatitis B virus infection. The V call is TRBV7-9, the J call TRBJ1-5; D uncertain. Written as DNA, the CDR3 is TGTGCCAGCAGCCCAGTAGCAAGTAATCAGCCCCAGCATTTT. It yields the protein CASSPVASNQPQHF.